The 16 T cell receptor beta chains given below trace back to one sample, sequenced in a study of cytomegalovirus exposure and HLA in healthy donors. This PCR relied on a set of 60 Vbeta primers and 13 Jbeta primers. The repertoire was sequenced with immunoSEQ multiplex PCR; TCRdb's copy has only in-frame clones and lacks some. The data contain over 70,000 clones, roughly 64% of them singletons. The sample was PBMCs. These receptors were taken from a man in his forties in good health and CMV-seropositive.

The chain recombines TRBV7-8 with TRBJ1-4; possibly TRBD1 for D (5 bases). With 1 base removed from V and 2 bases from J, the gap between germline ends came to 5 bases. Germline V gene data show CDR1 as SGHVS and CDR2 as FQNEAQ. The CDR3 totals 14 residues. CDR3 residues: CASSLGQTNEKLFF. The CDR3 DNA is TGTGCCAGCAGCTTAGGACAGACTAATGAAAAACTGTTTTTT.

The chain has TRBV2 and TRBJ1-2; TRBD1 might be the D (5 bases). The CDR3 has 17 residues. With 4 bases removed from V and 3 bases from J, the gap between germline ends came to 21 bases. Germline V gene data show CDR1 as SNHLY and CDR2 as FYNNEI. The CDR3 is CASSVLGYGTGDYGYTF. In DNA, the CDR3 is TGTGCCAGCAGTGTTTTGGGGTACGGTACGGGGGACTATGGCTACACCTTC.

The chain is built from TRBV7-9 and TRBJ2-2; 14 bases align to TRBD2. The CDR3 sequence is 16 residues long. V dropped 8 bases and J dropped 6; count of bases not matched to a gene: 8. Germline V gene data show CDR1 as SEHNR and CDR2 as FQNEAQ (reference sequence). In nucleotides, the CDR3 is TGTGCCAGCGGCCCCGGGACTAGCGGGAGCTCCGGGGAGCTGTTTTTT. Protein product: CASGPGTSGSSGELFF.

The J gene is TRBJ2-2, the V gene TRBV27, with TRBD2 matching 7 bases. There are 18 residues in the CDR3. CDR1 and CDR2 (germline): MNHEY, SMNVEV (reference sequence). Trimming removed 2 bases from V and 5 bases from J; junction bases left unmatched: 14. CDR3 sequence: CASSLRAVRMGGTGELFF. CDR3 nucleotides: TGTGCCAGCAGTTTACGGGCTGTTCGGATGGGAGGGACCGGGGAGCTGTTTTTT.

V is TRBV12-5 and J is TRBJ1-1; no firm D call. Trimming left V 7 bases short and J 3 bases short, with 15 bases between. Germline loops: CDR1 LGHNT, CDR2 FRNRAP. The CDR3 loop spans 14 amino acids. Here the CDR3 DNA reads TGTGCTAGTGCCTTGCAATTCGGTTACACTGAAGCTTTCTTT. This translates into CASALQFGYTEAFF.

The V gene is TRBV6-6, the J gene TRBJ1-6; D is undetermined. The CDR3 sequence is 11 residues long. Germline V lookup: CDR1 MNHNY, CDR2 SVGAGI (reference sequence). V was cut by 3 bases and J by 13 bases, with 7 bases left in between. The CDR3 coding sequence is TGTGCCAGCAGTTATAAGAGTCCCCTCCACTTT. Protein product: CASSYKSPLHF.

This clone was counted only a few times. The rearrangement uses TRBV6-5 and TRBJ1-3; 7 bases align to TRBD1. The CDR3 is made up of 15 amino acids. V shed 5 bases, J shed 0 bases, and the junction held 4 bases outside the gene matches. In germline, CDR1 is MNHEY, CDR2 SVGAGI. The CDR3 DNA reads as TGTGCCAGCAGTAGACAGGGCGACTCTGGAAACACCATATATTTT. This sequence encodes CASSRQGDSGNTIYF.

This clone was picked up a small number of times. The genes are TRBV6-5 and TRBJ2-7; perhaps TRBD1 as D (5 bases). The germline V gene encodes CDR1 MNHEY and CDR2 SVGAGI. The CDR3 runs to 13 residues. Trimming stripped 7 bases from V and 5 bases from J, with 15 bases between. CDR3 DNA: TGTGCCAGCAACAGGCCCCAAGCCCACGAGCAGTACTTC. Translated, it gives CASNRPQAHEQYF.

In its sample, this clone was seen once. For the CDR3, the DNA is TGTGCCTGGAGTGTACAGACCGTTATCTCCTACGAGCAGTACTTC. As protein: CAWSVQTVISYEQYF. The chain couples TRBV30 to TRBJ2-7; D is undetermined. The CDR3 length is 15 residues. With 0 bases removed from V and 0 bases from J, the gap between germline ends came to 12 bases. CDR1 GTSNPN and CDR2 SVGIG come from the germline V gene (reference sequence).

The chain employs TRBV2 and TRBJ1-1; perhaps TRBD1 as D (5 bases). CDR3 size: 14 residues. Germline V gene data show CDR1 as SNHLY and CDR2 as FYNNEI. Trimming pared 6 bases from V and 0 bases from J, leaving 11 bases between. The CDR3 reads CASRVEGMNTEAFF. The DNA for the CDR3 is TGTGCCAGCAGGGTGGAGGGGATGAACACTGAAGCTTTCTTT.

This clone was observed a few times. The chain links TRBV5-1 to TRBJ1-1; D is uncertain. Per the germline V gene, CDR1 is SGHRS and CDR2 is YFSETQ. With 0 bases removed from V and 11 bases from J, the gap between germline ends came to 11 bases. The CDR3 runs 12 residues. The CDR3 bases are TGCGCCAGCAGCTTGGACGAGGGCGTCGCTTTCTTT. Translation: CASSLDEGVAFF.

The V and J genes are TRBV2 and TRBJ1-1, with TRBD1 matching over 7 bases. There are 14 residues in the CDR3. Germline lookup yields CDR1 SNHLY and CDR2 FYNNEI. V gave up 5 bases and J gave up 1 base; unmatched junction bases: 4. In DNA form, the CDR3 reads TGTGCCAGCAGTTTTGACAGGGCGAACACTGAAGCTTTCTTT. This translates into CASSFDRANTEAFF.

The chain has TRBV20-1 and TRBJ2-7; 8 bases fit TRBD1. The CDR3 spans 11 residues. Germline CDR1 reads DFQATT; CDR2 reads SNEGSKA (reference sequence). V gave up 6 bases and J gave up 11 bases; unmatched junction bases: 9. The CDR3 DNA is TGCAGTGCGACGGACAGGGACTCTAAGTACTTC. Translating it yields CSATDRDSKYF.

This clone turned up a few times. The chain employs TRBV5-4 and TRBJ2-1; 7 bases fit TRBD1. Unmatched junction bases numbered 7, after V lost 5 bases and J lost 8 bases. Germline-derived CDR1 and CDR2 are SGHNT and YYREEE (reference sequence). The CDR3 is made up of 13 amino acids. The CDR3 bases are TGTGCCAGCAGTCGACAGGGCAGCGATGAGCAGTTCTTC. Translated: CASSRQGSDEQFF.

This clone was observed a few times. The rearrangement uses TRBV25-1 and TRBJ2-5; D gene uncertain. Germline CDR1 and CDR2: MGHDK and SYGVNS. V lost 0 bases and J lost 3, with 8 bases in between. The length of the CDR3 is 14 residues. The chain's CDR3 is CASSEYPRKETQYF. CDR3 DNA sequence: TGTGCCAGCAGTGAATATCCGAGGAAAGAGACCCAGTACTTC.

The chain recombines TRBV5-1 with TRBJ1-1, with 8 nucleotides matching TRBD1. CDR1 SGHRS and CDR2 YFSETQ come from the germline V gene. The CDR3 consists of 15 residues. J lost 1 base, V lost 4 bases, and 6 bases had no gene match. The CDR3 DNA follows: TGCGCCAGCAGCCTACTGGGACAGGCGAACACTGAAGCTTTCTTT. It encodes CASSLLGQANTEAFF.